This record looks at one TCR beta chain sequence and its context. Its antigen is not identified. Germline V gene lookup returns CDR1 SGHVS and CDR2 FQNEAQ. This CDR3 is 16 amino acids long. The V and J ends lost 4 bases and 5 bases, in that order; junction bases with no gene match: 13. The data were obtained in a study of CD8 T cells in ankylosing spondylitis. Overall study results and limits: There was reportedly significant enrichment of clones that were disease-linked in matched ankylosing spondylitis synovial fluid. A TCR beta motif of eight highly homologous variants appeared characteristic of ankylosing spondylitis blood.

TCRdb itself ran the 5' RACE reads through MiXCR, one entry per CDR3 protein. The table has about 220,000 distinct CDR3 sequences, about 6.7% seen once. The receptor was isolated from a male donor with ankylosing spondylitis. Sequencing was done on a sample of blood, either unsorted or a sorted T cell fraction (not recorded which). This chain links TRBV7-8 with TRBJ2-7; TRBD2 aligns across 8 bases. CDR3 nucleotides: TGTGCCAGCAGCTCCCTCATGCAGGCGGGAGGAAACGAGCAGTACTTC. Amino acids: CASSSLMQAGGNEQYF. The full variable domain, in which reference TRBV7-8 and TRBJ2-7 provide the parts outside the CDR3, is GAGVSQSPRYKVAKRGQDVALRCDPISGHVSLFWYQQALGQGPEFLTYFQNEAQLDKSGLPSDRFFAERPEGSVSTLKIQRTQQEDSAVYLCASSSLMQAGGNEQYFGPGTRLTVT.